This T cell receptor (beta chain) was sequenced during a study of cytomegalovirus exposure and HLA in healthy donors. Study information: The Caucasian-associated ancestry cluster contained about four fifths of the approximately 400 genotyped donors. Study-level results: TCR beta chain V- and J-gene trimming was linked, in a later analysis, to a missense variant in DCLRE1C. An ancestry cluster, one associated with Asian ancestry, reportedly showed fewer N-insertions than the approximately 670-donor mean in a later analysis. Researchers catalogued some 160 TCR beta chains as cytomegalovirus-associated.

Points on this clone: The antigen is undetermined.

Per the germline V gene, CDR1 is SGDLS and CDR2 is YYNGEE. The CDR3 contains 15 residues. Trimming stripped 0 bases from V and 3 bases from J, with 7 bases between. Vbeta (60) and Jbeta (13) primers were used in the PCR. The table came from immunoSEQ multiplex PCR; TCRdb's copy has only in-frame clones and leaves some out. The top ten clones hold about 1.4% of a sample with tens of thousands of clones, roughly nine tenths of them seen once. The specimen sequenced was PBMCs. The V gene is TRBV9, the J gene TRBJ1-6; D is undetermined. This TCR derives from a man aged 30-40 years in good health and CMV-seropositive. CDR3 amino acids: CASSVDEFYNSPLHF. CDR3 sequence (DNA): TGTGCCAGCAGCGTAGATGAGTTCTATAATTCACCCCTCCACTTT.